These T cell receptor beta chains were read from a single sample in a study of blood T cell repertoires in COVID-19. The table came from immunoSEQ multiplex PCR; TCRdb's copy has only in-frame clones and leaves some out. The data show around 220,000 clones, roughly 87% seen once. Sequenced sample: peripheral blood. These receptors were taken from a man aged 40-55 years with active or convalescent COVID-19. The CDR3 runs from the conserved cysteine through the conserved F or W. D genes are given only for firm matches. Not every row has a clone size; where given, it reads once, few, many or a size class.

clone size: .; D gene: TRBD1; V gene: TRBV5-1; J gene: TRBJ2-7; CDR3 DNA: TGCGCCAGCAGATCCGGGACAGGGGGCGACGAGCAGTACTTC; CDR3 protein: CASRSGTGGDEQYF
clone size: .; D gene: .; V gene: TRBV5-1; J gene: TRBJ1-2; CDR3 DNA: TGCGCCAGCAGCTTGGCCGTGGGGGGATTAAACTATGGCTACACCTTC; CDR3 protein: CASSLAVGGLNYGYTF
clone size: .; D gene: TRBD1; V gene: TRBV5-1; J gene: TRBJ1-1; CDR3 DNA: TGCGCCAGCAGCCGGGGACAGCTGAACACTGAAGCTTTCTTT; CDR3 protein: CASSRGQLNTEAFF
clone size: once; D gene: .; V gene: TRBV3-1/TRBV3-2; J gene: TRBJ1-1; CDR3 DNA: TGTGCCAGCAGCCCTCTTCCTATGAACACTGAAGCTTTCTTT; CDR3 protein: CASSPLPMNTEAFF
clone size: .; D gene: .; V gene: TRBV5-1; J gene: TRBJ2-1; CDR3 DNA: TGCGCCAGCTACGGACAGTTTTTCAATGAGCAGTTCTTC; CDR3 protein: CASYGQFFNEQFF
clone size: few; D gene: .; V gene: TRBV5-4; J gene: TRBJ2-1; CDR3 DNA: TGTGCCAGCAGCTCGGGGAGGGGGGACTACAATGAGCAGTTCTTC; CDR3 protein: CASSSGRGDYNEQFF
clone size: .; D gene: .; V gene: TRBV11-1; J gene: TRBJ1-4; CDR3 DNA: TGTGCCAGCAGCCAGACAAATGAAAAACTGTTTTTT; CDR3 protein: CASSQTNEKLFF
clone size: .; D gene: .; V gene: TRBV29-1; J gene: TRBJ2-7; CDR3 DNA: TGCAGCGTTGATTCTGGGAGTTCCTACGAGCAGTACTTC; CDR3 protein: CSVDSGSSYEQYF
clone size: .; D gene: TRBD1; V gene: TRBV24-1; J gene: TRBJ2-7; CDR3 DNA: TGTGCCACCAGTGACCGGGACAGGGTCGCGGGCGAGCAGTACTTC; CDR3 protein: CATSDRDRVAGEQYF
clone size: once; D gene: .; V gene: TRBV19; J gene: TRBJ1-1; CDR3 DNA: TGTGCCAGTAGTACCCTACCGAACACTGAAGCTTTCTTT; CDR3 protein: CASSTLPNTEAFF
clone size: .; D gene: .; V gene: TRBV27; J gene: TRBJ2-2; CDR3 DNA: TGTGCCAGCCGGGGACATTCGGGTTTCGCCGGGGAGCTGTTTTTT; CDR3 protein: CASRGHSGFAGELFF
clone size: few; D gene: .; V gene: TRBV11-2; J gene: TRBJ1-2; CDR3 DNA: TGTGCCAGCAGCCCCGCCGGTTCGGGAGTCGTCGGTGGCTACACCTTC; CDR3 protein: CASSPAGSGVVGGYTF
clone size: .; D gene: .; V gene: TRBV10-2; J gene: TRBJ1-5; CDR3 DNA: TGCGCCAGCGGTCCCAGGGTAAGCAGCAATCAGCCCCAGCATTTT; CDR3 protein: CASGPRVSSNQPQHF
clone size: few; D gene: TRBD1; V gene: TRBV2; J gene: TRBJ1-2; CDR3 DNA: TGTGCCAGCAGTGCCCGGGAGACAGGGTGGTATGGCTACACCTTC; CDR3 protein: CASSARETGWYGYTF
clone size: .; D gene: TRBD1; V gene: TRBV7-8; J gene: TRBJ1-5; CDR3 DNA: TGTGCCAGCAGCTATACAGGGGGCCTGAGTCAGCCCCAGCATTTT; CDR3 protein: CASSYTGGLSQPQHF
clone size: few; D gene: .; V gene: TRBV27; J gene: TRBJ1-5; CDR3 DNA: TGTGCCAGCAGTTCATACAGTACGGTGGGCAATCAGCCCCAGCATTTT; CDR3 protein: CASSSYSTVGNQPQHF
clone size: .; D gene: .; V gene: TRBV11-3; J gene: TRBJ2-7; CDR3 DNA: TGTGCCAGCAGCTTAGATACGGACAGTCCGGAGCAGTACTTC; CDR3 protein: CASSLDTDSPEQYF
clone size: .; D gene: .; V gene: TRBV7-3; J gene: TRBJ1-1; CDR3 DNA: TGTGCCAGCAGCTTAAGGGCAGGGGTCATGAACACTGAAGCTTTCTTT; CDR3 protein: CASSLRAGVMNTEAFF
clone size: .; D gene: TRBD2; V gene: TRBV3-1/TRBV3-2; J gene: TRBJ2-1; CDR3 DNA: TGTGCCAGCAGCCAATTTAGCGGGGGCATATACAATGAGCAGTTCTTC; CDR3 protein: CASSQFSGGIYNEQFF
clone size: .; D gene: TRBD1; V gene: TRBV6-1; J gene: TRBJ2-3; CDR3 DNA: TGTGCCAGCAGTGAGTCAGGGGGTCCCGCAGATACGCAGTATTTT; CDR3 protein: CASSESGGPADTQYF
clone size: .; D gene: TRBD1; V gene: TRBV14; J gene: TRBJ1-4; CDR3 DNA: TGTGCCACCGCAGCAACAGGGGTCTTCGGTGAAAAACTGTTTTTT; CDR3 protein: CATAATGVFGEKLFF
clone size: once; D gene: .; V gene: TRBV27; J gene: TRBJ2-1; CDR3 DNA: TGTGCCAGCAGTTTAAAGCGAGACTCCTACAATGAGCAGTTCTTC; CDR3 protein: CASSLKRDSYNEQFF
clone size: .; D gene: TRBD1; V gene: TRBV27; J gene: TRBJ2-3; CDR3 DNA: TGTGCCAGCAAACTACCGGGACAGGGGGGCACAGATACGCAGTATTTT; CDR3 protein: CASKLPGQGGTDTQYF
clone size: .; D gene: TRBD2; V gene: TRBV6-1; J gene: TRBJ2-5; CDR3 DNA: TGTGCCAGCAGTGTACTCGGGACTAGCGCCCAAGAGACCCAGTACTTC; CDR3 protein: CASSVLGTSAQETQYF
clone size: .; D gene: .; V gene: TRBV7-9; J gene: TRBJ1-2; CDR3 DNA: TGTGCCAGCAGCTTAAACGGTTACGGCTACACCTTC; CDR3 protein: CASSLNGYGYTF
clone size: .; D gene: TRBD1; V gene: TRBV4-1; J gene: TRBJ1-1; CDR3 DNA: TGCGCCAGCAGCCTCGCACCCGGGACAGGCTACCTGAACACTGAAGCTTTCTTT; CDR3 protein: CASSLAPGTGYLNTEAFF
clone size: .; D gene: .; V gene: TRBV1; J gene: TRBJ1-2; CDR3 DNA: TGCACCAGCAGCACCGAGGACAGGGACGGTGGCTACACCTTC; CDR3 protein: CTSSTEDRDGGYTF
clone size: once; D gene: TRBD1; V gene: TRBV30; J gene: TRBJ1-5; CDR3 DNA: TGTGCCTGGAGTGTCGACAGGGGGAATCAGCCCCAGCATTTT; CDR3 protein: CAWSVDRGNQPQHF
clone size: .; D gene: TRBD1; V gene: TRBV7-9; J gene: TRBJ1-2; CDR3 DNA: TGTGCCAGCAGCTTCGGGGACAGCACGGATGGCTACACCTTC; CDR3 protein: CASSFGDSTDGYTF
clone size: .; D gene: .; V gene: TRBV28; J gene: TRBJ1-1; CDR3 DNA: TGTGCCAGCAGTTTATGGAGGTTGGGGGCTGAGGACACTGAAGCTTTCTTT; CDR3 protein: CASSLWRLGAEDTEAFF
clone size: .; D gene: .; V gene: TRBV5-4; J gene: TRBJ2-2; CDR3 DNA: TGTGCCAGCAGCCCGGGACAGAACACCGGGGAGCTGTTTTTT; CDR3 protein: CASSPGQNTGELFF
clone size: .; D gene: TRBD1; V gene: TRBV19; J gene: TRBJ1-1; CDR3 DNA: TGTGCCAGCATAGTAGGGGGCTTAAACACTGAAGCTTTCTTT; CDR3 protein: CASIVGGLNTEAFF
clone size: .; D gene: .; V gene: TRBV28; J gene: TRBJ2-3; CDR3 DNA: TGTGCCAGCAGTCTGGGGCAGCTCGGTACGCAGTATTTT; CDR3 protein: CASSLGQLGTQYF
clone size: .; D gene: .; V gene: TRBV6-5; J gene: TRBJ2-7; CDR3 DNA: TGTGCCAGCAGTTACCTGGACAGCCCAAACTACGAGCAGTACTTC; CDR3 protein: CASSYLDSPNYEQYF